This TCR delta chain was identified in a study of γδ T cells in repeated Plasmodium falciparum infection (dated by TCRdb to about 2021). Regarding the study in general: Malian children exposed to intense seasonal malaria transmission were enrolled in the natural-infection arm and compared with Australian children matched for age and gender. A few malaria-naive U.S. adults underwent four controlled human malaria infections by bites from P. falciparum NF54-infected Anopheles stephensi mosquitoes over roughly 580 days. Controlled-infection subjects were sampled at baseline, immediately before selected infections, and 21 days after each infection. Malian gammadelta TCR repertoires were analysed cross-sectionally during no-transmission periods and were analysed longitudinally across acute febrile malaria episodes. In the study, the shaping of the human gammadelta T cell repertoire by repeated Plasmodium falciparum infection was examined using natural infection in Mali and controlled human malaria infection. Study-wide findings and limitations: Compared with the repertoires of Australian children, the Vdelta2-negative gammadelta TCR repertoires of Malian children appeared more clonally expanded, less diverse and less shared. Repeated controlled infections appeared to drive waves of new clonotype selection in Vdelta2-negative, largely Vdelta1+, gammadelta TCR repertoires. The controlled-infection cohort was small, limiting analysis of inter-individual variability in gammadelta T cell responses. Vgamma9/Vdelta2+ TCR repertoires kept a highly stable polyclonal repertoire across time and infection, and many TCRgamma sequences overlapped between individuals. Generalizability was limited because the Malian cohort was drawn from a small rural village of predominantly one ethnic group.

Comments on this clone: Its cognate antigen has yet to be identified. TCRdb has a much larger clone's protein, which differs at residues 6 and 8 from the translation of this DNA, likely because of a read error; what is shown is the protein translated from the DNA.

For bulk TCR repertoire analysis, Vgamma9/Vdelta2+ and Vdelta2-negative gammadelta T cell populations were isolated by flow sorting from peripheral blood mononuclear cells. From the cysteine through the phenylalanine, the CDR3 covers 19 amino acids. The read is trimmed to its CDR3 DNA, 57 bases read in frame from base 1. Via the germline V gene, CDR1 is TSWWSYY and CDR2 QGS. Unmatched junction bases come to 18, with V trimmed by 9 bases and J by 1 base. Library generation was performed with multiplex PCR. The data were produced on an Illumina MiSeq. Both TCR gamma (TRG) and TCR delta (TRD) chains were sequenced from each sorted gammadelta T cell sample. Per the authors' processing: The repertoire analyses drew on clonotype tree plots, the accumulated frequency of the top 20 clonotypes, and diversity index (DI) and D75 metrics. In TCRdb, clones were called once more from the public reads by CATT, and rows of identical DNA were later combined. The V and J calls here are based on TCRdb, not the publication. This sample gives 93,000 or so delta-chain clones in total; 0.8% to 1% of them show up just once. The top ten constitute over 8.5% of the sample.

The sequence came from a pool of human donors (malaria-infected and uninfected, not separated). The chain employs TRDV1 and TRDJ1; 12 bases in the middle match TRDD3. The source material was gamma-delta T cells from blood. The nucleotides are TGTGCTCTCAATCACGAGGCAACCTGGGGGATACGGCCCACCGATAAACTCATCTTT. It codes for CALNHEATWGIRPTDKLIF.